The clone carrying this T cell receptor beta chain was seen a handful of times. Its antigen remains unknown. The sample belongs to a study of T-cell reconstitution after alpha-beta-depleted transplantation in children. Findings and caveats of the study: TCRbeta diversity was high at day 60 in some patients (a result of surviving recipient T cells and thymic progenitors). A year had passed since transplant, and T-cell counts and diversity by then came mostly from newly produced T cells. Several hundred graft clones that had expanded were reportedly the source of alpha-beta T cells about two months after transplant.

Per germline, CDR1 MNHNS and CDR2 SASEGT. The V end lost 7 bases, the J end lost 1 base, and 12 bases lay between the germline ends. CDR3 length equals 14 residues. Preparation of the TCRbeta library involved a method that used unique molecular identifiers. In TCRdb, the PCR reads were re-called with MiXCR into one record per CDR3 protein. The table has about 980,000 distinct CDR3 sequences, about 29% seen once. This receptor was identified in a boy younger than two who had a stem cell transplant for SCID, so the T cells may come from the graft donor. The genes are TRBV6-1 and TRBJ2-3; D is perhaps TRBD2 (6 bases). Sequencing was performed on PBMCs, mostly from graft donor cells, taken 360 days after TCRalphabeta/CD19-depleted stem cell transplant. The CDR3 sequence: CASTLTGGTDTQYF. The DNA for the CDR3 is TGTGCCAGCACCCTTACGGGGGGCACAGATACGCAGTATTTT.